The clone carrying this T cell receptor beta chain has only one observation. The entry originates in a study of T-cell reconstitution after alpha-beta-depleted transplantation in children. Construction of the TCRbeta library involved unique molecular identifiers. One entry per CDR3 protein, called by TCRdb with MiXCR from the PCR reads. The table has 450,000 to 600,000 distinct CDR3 sequences, 32% seen once; the top ten hold 2% to 3%. V was trimmed by 5 bases and J by 0 bases, leaving 14 bases between them. Germline CDR1 is SGHTA and CDR2 is FQGTGA. The CDR3 loop spans 15 amino acids. The sample in question was PBMCs from the stem cell graft donor, obtained from the stem cell graft. V gene TRBV7-3 combines with J gene TRBJ2-7; possible D gene TRBD1, 6 bases. This receptor was obtained from a human donor who donated a stem cell graft to a child with aplastic anemia. The CDR3 is CASSPNGDNSYEQYF. CDR3 DNA: TGTGCCAGCAGCCCCAACGGGGACAACTCCTACGAGCAGTACTTC.